Below are 5 T cell receptor beta chains sequenced from a single sample in a study of beta chain features in type 1 diabetes. Sequencing targeted expressed TCRB transcripts, as all isolated RNA had been reverse transcribed. TCRdb keeps only in-frame clones here, not all; method: immunoSEQ multiplex PCR. The profile shows about 900,000 clones, about a sixth of them singletons. The sequenced sample consisted of naive CD4+ T cells from blood. The source of these receptors is a woman aged 18-29 years in good health.

There are a few counts of this clone. At one of its ends the junction is not consistent with the germline gene, which may arise from a read error. The chain uses TRBV18 and TRBJ2-5, with 7 bases fitting TRBD1. The CDR3 has 16 residues. Germline V gene data show CDR1 as KGHSH and CDR2 as LQKENI. The CDR3 sequence is CASSAPGQLTAGTQYF. In nucleotides, the CDR3 is TGTGCCAGCTCAGCACCGGGACAGCTTACGGCGGGGACCCAGTACTTC.

The chain is built from TRBV28 and TRBJ2-7, with unresolved D. The CDR3 covers 12 residues. Trimming took 2 bases from V and 2 from J, leaving 4 bases between them. Germline CDR1 MDHEN, CDR2 SYDVKM. CDR3 loop: CASSLLPYEQYF. The CDR3 DNA is TGTGCCAGCAGTTTACTCCCCTACGAGCAGTACTTC.

This clone occurred a few times. The chain links TRBV5-8 to TRBJ2-4; either TRBD1 or TRBD2 may supply D (6 bases each). This CDR3 is 12 amino acids long. V dropped 9 bases and J dropped 6 bases, with 13 bases sitting between them. Germline V gives CDR1 SGHTS, CDR2 YDEGEE. The CDR3 nucleotides read TGTGCCATGAGGGGGGTAGGAAACATTCAGTACTTC. Protein sequence: CAMRGVGNIQYF.

The chain has TRBV7-9 and TRBJ2-3, with a tentative D call TRBD1 (5 bases). The V end was cut by 2 bases, the J end by 2 bases, with 8 bases between. From germline, CDR1 is SEHNR and CDR2 FQNEAQ (reference sequence). The CDR3 loop spans 14 amino acids. The CDR3 here is CASSLWGFTDTQYF. The CDR3 nucleotides read TGTGCCAGCAGCTTATGGGGCTTCACAGATACGCAGTATTTT.

This clone was counted between two and nine times. The V gene is TRBV20-1, the J gene TRBJ2-3; no clear D. V lost 3 bases and J lost 4, with 5 bases in between. This CDR3 comprises 11 residues. Germline V lookup: CDR1 DFQATT, CDR2 SNEGSKA (reference sequence). The CDR3 bases are TGCAGTGCTAGGCGATCAGATACGCAGTATTTT. This codes for CSARRSDTQYF.